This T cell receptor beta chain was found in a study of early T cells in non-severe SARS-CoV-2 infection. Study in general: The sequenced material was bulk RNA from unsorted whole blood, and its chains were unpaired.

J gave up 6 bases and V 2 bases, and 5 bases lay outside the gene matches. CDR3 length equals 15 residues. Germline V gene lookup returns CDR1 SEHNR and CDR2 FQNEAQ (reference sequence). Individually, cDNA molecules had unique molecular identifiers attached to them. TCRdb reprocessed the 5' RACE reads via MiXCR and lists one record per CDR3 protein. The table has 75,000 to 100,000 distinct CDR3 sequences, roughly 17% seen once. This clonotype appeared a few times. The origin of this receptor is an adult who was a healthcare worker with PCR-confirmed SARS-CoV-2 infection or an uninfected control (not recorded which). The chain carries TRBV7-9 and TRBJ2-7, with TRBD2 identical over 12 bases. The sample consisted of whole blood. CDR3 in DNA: TGTGCCAGCAGCTTACCGACTAGCGGGGGTAGCGAGCAGTACTTC. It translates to CASSLPTSGGSEQYF. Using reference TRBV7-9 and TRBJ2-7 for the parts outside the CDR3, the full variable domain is DTGVSQNPRHKITKRGQNVTFRCDPISEHNRLYWYRQTLGQGPEFLTYFQNEAQLEKSRLLSDRFSAERPKGSFSTLEIQRTEQGDSAMYLCASSLPTSGGSEQYFGPGTRLTVT.